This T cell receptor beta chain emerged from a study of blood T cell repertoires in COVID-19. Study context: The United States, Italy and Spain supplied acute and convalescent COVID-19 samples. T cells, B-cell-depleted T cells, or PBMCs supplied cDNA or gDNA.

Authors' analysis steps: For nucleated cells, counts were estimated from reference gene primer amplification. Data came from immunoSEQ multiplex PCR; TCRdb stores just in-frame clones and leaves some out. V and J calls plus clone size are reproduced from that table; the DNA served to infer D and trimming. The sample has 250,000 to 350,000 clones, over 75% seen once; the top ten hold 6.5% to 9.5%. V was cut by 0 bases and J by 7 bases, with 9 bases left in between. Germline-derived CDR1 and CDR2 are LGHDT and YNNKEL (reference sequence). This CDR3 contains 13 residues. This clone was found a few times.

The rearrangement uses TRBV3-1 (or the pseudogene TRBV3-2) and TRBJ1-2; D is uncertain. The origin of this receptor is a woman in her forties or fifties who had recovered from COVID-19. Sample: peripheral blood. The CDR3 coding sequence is TGTGCCAGCAGCCAAGATCTGGGGAGTGGCTACACCTTC. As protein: CASSQDLGSGYTF.